The clone carrying this T cell receptor (beta chain) was seen a handful of times. The antigen is not known. V was clipped by 7 bases and J by 2 bases, with 18 bases between them. This CDR3 is 16 amino acids long. These data come from a study of blood T cells in healthy people across ages. General study findings and limits: The study lacked donor CMV status, which possibly confounded expanded clonotype changes. In older individuals, TCR beta diversity per million T cells was lower, falling roughly linearly with age.

PCR was performed a second time for about 7 to 11 cycles using a sample-barcoded 5' primer and a J-beta primer mix. A template-switch adaptor that had 12 random nucleotides put a tag on each cDNA molecule. TCRdb passed the 5' RACE reads through MiXCR, listing each CDR3 protein once. The sample consists of about 750,000 distinct CDR3 sequences, approximately 55% of them appearing once. This sequence was found in an elderly man in good health. Sequenced: blood. V usage is TRBV12-3 or TRBV12-4 and J usage is TRBJ1-5; D unclear. The CDR3 region has the DNA TGTGCCAGCACGATTCTGGGGAGTGTTGGCAATCAGCCCCAGCATTTT. Amino acid sequence: CASTILGSVGNQPQHF.